These T cell receptor beta chains were read from a single sample in a study of T-cell reconstitution after alpha-beta-depleted transplantation in children. TCRdb redid the calling of the PCR reads with MiXCR, one entry per CDR3 protein. This sample has hundreds of thousands of distinct CDR3 sequences; under 9.5% occur once, and the top ten carry roughly 6.2%. The material sequenced was PBMCs from the stem cell graft donor, taken from the stem cell graft. Source of these receptors: a human donor who donated a stem cell graft to a child with acute lymphoblastic leukemia. Both conserved end residues are part of each CDR3. Clone size is shown for a subset of rows, as once, few, many or a class of expanded clone.

>.|TRBV10-3
CAISEVRSTGELFF
>few|TRBV19
CASSIDRNSPLHF
>once|TRBV14
CASSQGRRYNYGYTF
>.|TRBV7-2
CASSYIQGAHTYNEQFF
>few|TRBV7-2
CASSLAPGQGLGGYTF
>.|TRBV12-3/TRBV12-4
CASSPHRSSQPQHF
>.|TRBV2
CASRPVSTPYEQYF
>.|TRBV5-5
CASSLAGGTGGYNEQFF
>.|TRBV7-2
CASSTGTATYEQYF
>.|TRBV6-5
CDSSYSRGGGGELFF
>.|TRBV10-3
CAISDGQGNEETQYF
>.|TRBV27
CASSLNSGADTQYF
>many|TRBV5-1
CASSLERGNYGYTF
>few|TRBV21-1
CASRNERQGGSSNQPQHF
>.|TRBV5-5
CASSAGANTEAFF
>.|TRBV18
CASSPDSGRTDTQYF
>few|TRBV12-3/TRBV12-4
CASSRTATYEQYF
>many|TRBV4-2
CASSQDGTERDTQYF
>few|TRBV29-1
CSVEEQARGYGYTF
>few|TRBV5-1
CASSPGQPGSGANVLTF
>few|TRBV5-1
CASSLFSPSENEAENTEAFF
>few|TRBV12-3/TRBV12-4
CASRLGPDTQYF
>few|TRBV6-6
CASSYGVTYEQYF